This TCR beta chain was obtained from a study of T cells in Graves' hyperthyroidism and ophthalmopathy. The CDR3 is 16 amino acids. CDR1 is KGHSH and CDR2 is LQKENI in the germline V gene. Trimming shortened V by 1 base and J by 3 bases, and 15 bases separated the two germline ends. The hyperthyroidism patients had all been newly diagnosed, and their disease duration was under 2 months. Their ages ranged from 18 to 65 years. Amplification of TCR beta CDR3 regions was performed using RNA transcripts as template. The HTBI primer set served for first-round RT-PCR of the TCR CDR3. MiXCR was run by TCRdb on the multiplex PCR reads, yielding one entry per CDR3 protein. The table shows around 440,000 distinct CDR3 sequences, with around a sixth occurring only once. This clonotype has just a few counts.

Specimen: blood. This receptor was obtained from a woman aged 18-35 years with Graves' hyperthyroidism. The chain couples TRBV18 to TRBJ1-2, with D perhaps matching TRBD1 (6 bases). The CDR3 DNA follows: TGTGCCAGCTCACCACTCGGGGCAGGGGTCGACTATGGCTACACCTTC. Its protein product is CASSPLGAGVDYGYTF.